These 8 T cell receptor beta chains were all obtained from the same sample, sequenced in a study of human T cells and chemical hapten exposure. As to time point: patch test 3, about 24 weeks after DPC sensitization. Treatment of the sample: therapeutic diphenylcyclopropenone sensitization with weekly scalp DPC. TCRdb re-called the RACE reads with MiXCR, one entry per CDR3 protein. The sample contains roughly 200,000 distinct CDR3 sequences, under 25% of which appear only once. Sequenced material: whole blood, taken in connection with sensitization to the hapten diphenylcyclopropenone (DPC). These receptors were taken from a woman in her thirties or forties with alopecia areata. Some clones in this sample may be carry-over from other donors' samples.

This clonotype was observed a few times. The chain recombines TRBV28 with TRBJ2-5, with D maybe TRBD1 (6 bases). The germline CDR1 and CDR2 sequences are MDHEN and SYDVKM. This CDR3 spans 13 amino acids. Trimming shortened V by 4 bases and J by 6 bases, and 12 bases separated the two germline ends. CDR3 region: CASSSAGVQTQYF. The CDR3 region has the DNA TGTGCCAGCAGTTCCGCAGGGGTGCAGACCCAGTACTTC.

This clonotype was seen more than once but under ten times. The chain links TRBV9 to TRBJ2-2, with no clear D. The germline V and J ends were trimmed by 1 base and 6 bases, with 16 bases remaining between them. The germline CDR1 and CDR2 sequences are SGDLS and YYNGEE. The CDR3 has 16 amino acids. The CDR3 sequence is CASSVSPVQSAGELFF. For the CDR3, the DNA is TGTGCCAGCAGCGTATCGCCAGTTCAGAGCGCCGGGGAGCTGTTTTTT.

The rearrangement links TRBV9 to TRBJ2-3; no reliable D call. This CDR3 has 14 amino acids. The V and J ends lost 3 bases and 6 bases respectively, with 14 bases between them. Per germline, CDR1 SGDLS and CDR2 YYNGEE. CDR3 in amino acids: CASSAVDRRDTQYF. CDR3 nucleotide sequence: TGTGCCAGCAGCGCCGTTGACCGGCGGGATACGCAGTATTTT.

There are a few counts of this clonotype. The chain combines TRBV4-2 with TRBJ2-1, with 8 bases fitting TRBD1. Germline V gene lookup returns CDR1 LGHNA and CDR2 YNFKEQ. V shed 4 bases and J 4 bases; nucleotides not matched to a gene: 6. This CDR3 region has 15 residues. DNA of the CDR3: TGTGCCAGCAGCCCGGGACAGGCAGTATACAATGAGCAGTTCTTC. Amino acids: CASSPGQAVYNEQFF.

This clonotype showed up just a few times. The chain employs TRBV7-9 and TRBJ1-1, with D hard to call. The CDR3 extends over 13 amino acids. The germline V gene has CDR1 SEHNR and CDR2 FQNEAQ (reference sequence). The V end lost 3 bases, the J end lost 6 bases, and 11 bases lay between the germline ends. The CDR3 sequence is CASSFGRTSEAFF. The CDR3 DNA follows: TGTGCCAGCAGCTTCGGACGGACTTCTGAAGCTTTCTTT. The full variable domain, with the rest looked up from reference TRBV7-9 and TRBJ1-1, is DTGVSQNPRHKITKRGQNVTFRCDPISEHNRLYWYRQTLGQGPEFLTYFQNEAQLEKSRLLSDRFSAERPKGSFSTLEIQRTEQGDSAMYLCASSFGRTSEAFFGQGTRLTVV.

The chain combines TRBV4-3 with TRBJ1-3, with D maybe TRBD1 (5 bases). Germline loops: CDR1 LGHNA, CDR2 YSLEER. CDR3 length: 17 amino acids. V shed 0 bases and J shed 0 bases, with 12 bases lying between them. CDR3 region: CASSQEGGVSSGNTIYF. The CDR3 bases are TGCGCCAGCAGCCAAGAGGGGGGAGTAAGCTCTGGAAACACCATATATTTT.

This clonotype showed up many times. The chain combines TRBV4-3 with TRBJ2-7; TRBD2 matches at 11 bases. Germline CDR1 LGHNA, CDR2 YSLEER. Trimming at V came to 1 base and at J to 0 bases, leaving 8 bases not matched to a gene. The length of the CDR3 is 18 residues. The CDR3 bases are TGCGCCAGCAGCCAAGTCGTTAGCGGGAGGGCGGACTCCTACGAGCAGTACTTC. Amino acids: CASSQVVSGRADSYEQYF.

This clonotype appeared a few times. The rearrangement links TRBV7-3 to TRBJ1-1; the D gene is possibly TRBD1 (6 bases). The CDR3 contains 19 residues. Trimming shortened V by 6 bases and J by 4 bases, and 30 bases separated the two germline ends. Germline-derived CDR1 and CDR2 are SGHTA and FQGTGA. Written as DNA, the CDR3 is TGTGCCAGCAGTTATTGGGGTTTGGGGAGAGGGGGAGAGAGCACTGAAGCTTTCTTT. Translating gives CASSYWGLGRGGESTEAFF.